The 10 T cell receptor beta chains below were found in one sample sequenced in a study of blood T cell repertoires in COVID-19. Clones were sequenced by immunoSEQ multiplex PCR, and TCRdb holds only the in-frame ones, with some missing. Among approximately 210,000 clones listed, 80% to 90% were seen once. The specimen sequenced was peripheral blood. These TCRs come from a man aged 50-59 years with COVID-19, enrolled during active disease.

The rearrangement links TRBV9 to TRBJ1-5; TRBD1 agrees at 8 bases. This CDR3 is built from 15 residues. V trimming: 4 bases; J trimming: 5 bases; junction bases outside the gene matches: 8. Looked up from germline, CDR1 is SGDLS and CDR2 is YYNGEE. Here the CDR3 reads CASSQGAGGYQPQHF. CDR3 bases: TGTGCCAGCAGCCAGGGGGCAGGGGGTTATCAGCCCCAGCATTTT.

The rearrangement uses TRBV5-4 and TRBJ2-1; 10 bases align to TRBD2. CDR3 length equals 15 residues. Germline CDR1 and CDR2: SGHNT and YYREEE (reference sequence). Trimming cost V 4 bases and J 4 bases; bases outside gene matches: 5. The CDR3 bases are TGTGCCAGCAGCCAAAGCGGGGGGGGGTACAATGAGCAGTTCTTC. As protein: CASSQSGGGYNEQFF.

The V gene is TRBV6-2 or TRBV6-3, the J gene TRBJ2-4, with TRBD2 matching 10 bases. The CDR3 loop spans 14 amino acids. Per the germline V gene, CDR1 is MNHEY and CDR2 is SVGEGT. V gave up 5 bases and J gave up 8 bases; unmatched junction bases: 6. The CDR3 reads CASSTLAGADIQYF. In nucleotides, the CDR3 is TGTGCCAGCAGTACCCTAGCGGGAGCAGACATTCAGTACTTC.

The V gene is TRBV30, the J gene TRBJ1-4; D unclear. Germline V lookup: CDR1 GTSNPN, CDR2 SVGIG (reference sequence). The CDR3 consists of 15 residues. Trimming pared 2 bases from V and 0 bases from J, leaving 10 bases between. The CDR3 region is CAWSSTDATNEKLFF. The CDR3 nucleotides are TGTGCCTGGAGTTCCACAGACGCAACTAATGAAAAACTGTTTTTT.

The chain has TRBV30 and TRBJ1-2; D is possibly TRBD1 (5 bases). Per the germline V gene, CDR1 is GTSNPN and CDR2 is SVGIG (reference sequence). The CDR3 runs to 13 residues. V gave up 1 base and J gave up 6 bases, with 12 bases separating them. The chain's CDR3 is CAWSGGARHGYTF. DNA of the CDR3: TGTGCCTGGAGTGGTGGGGCACGGCATGGCTACACCTTC.

This clone has only one observation. V is TRBV11-3 and J is TRBJ2-1; D possibly corresponds to TRBD1 (6 bases). The V and J ends lost 0 bases and 12 bases respectively, with 12 bases between them. The CDR3 length is 13 residues. Per germline, CDR1 SGHNT and CDR2 YENEEA. The CDR3: CASSLDRQGLQFF. CDR3 sequence (DNA): TGTGCCAGCAGCTTAGACCGGCAGGGGTTGCAGTTCTTC.

The V and J genes are TRBV5-5 and TRBJ1-2, with 7 bases that match TRBD1. CDR3 length: 12 amino acids. Unmatched junction bases numbered 11, after V lost 4 bases and J lost 14 bases. Germline CDR1 reads SGHKS; CDR2 reads YYEKEE (reference sequence). The CDR3 spells CASSHAFPDRTF. CDR3 DNA sequence: TGTGCCAGCAGCCATGCCTTCCCGGACAGGACCTTC.

This clone came up a few times. The chain combines TRBV7-8 with TRBJ2-7, with a weak D call TRBD2 (6 bases). Trimming stripped 1 base from V and 0 bases from J, with 7 bases between. The CDR3 length is 14 residues. Looked up from germline, CDR1 is SGHVS and CDR2 is FQNEAQ. CDR3 sequence reads: CASSLVADSYEQYF. The CDR3 DNA sequence: TGTGCCAGCAGCTTAGTAGCGGACTCCTACGAGCAGTACTTC.

CDR3 loop: CASSLEGGTGNIQYF. The CDR3 region has the DNA TGTGCCAGCAGCTTGGAAGGGGGGACAGGAAACATTCAGTACTTC. The chain uses TRBV5-5 and TRBJ2-4, with 8 bases aligning to TRBD1. The CDR3 is made up of 15 amino acids. V was clipped by 0 bases and J by 6 bases; unmatched bases: 5. Germline V gene lookup returns CDR1 SGHKS and CDR2 YYEKEE (reference sequence).

The V call is TRBV7-8, the J call TRBJ1-5; TRBD1 matches at 7 bases. Germline trimming cut 5 bases from V and 5 bases from J; bases unmatched to any gene: 9. The CDR3 runs to 15 residues. CDR1 SGHVS and CDR2 FQNEAQ come from the germline V gene. The CDR3 here is CASSTNRGRDQPQHF. DNA of the CDR3: TGTGCCAGCAGCACCAACAGGGGCCGGGATCAGCCCCAGCATTTT.